The clone carrying this TCR beta chain was picked up a small number of times. Its cognate antigen is unknown. This record comes from a study of blood T cells in healthy people across ages. Broader study findings: Diversity of TCR beta per million T cells declined in a roughly linear way with age. Conclusively comparing naive with antigen-experienced cells was impossible with unsorted PBMCs.

Each donor was a healthy Caucasian individual from Russia, aged 6 to 90. Germline CDR1 is SGHTA and CDR2 is FQGNSA. CDR3 length: 13 residues. Next came a second PCR, run for roughly 6 to 11 cycles, which used a sample-barcoded 5' primer along with a J-beta primer mix. At least 2.5 million CDR3-containing paired-end reads were obtained per sample. MiXCR, applied by TCRdb to the 5' RACE reads, yields one record per CDR3 protein. The sample carries 450,000 to 700,000 distinct CDR3 sequences, 27% recorded once. The V and J genes are TRBV7-2 and TRBJ2-5; D unresolved. The J call may not be correct, given that the DNA end is closer to TRBJ2-1. Sequenced sample: blood. This TCR came from a woman in her 70s in good health. CDR3 coding DNA: TGTGCCAGCACCTGGATAGACTACAATGAGCAGTTCTTC. Residues: CASTWIDYNEQFF.